Listed here is a single T cell receptor (beta chain). Its antigen is not known. The data are from a study of cytomegalovirus exposure and HLA in healthy donors. General study points: Most TCR beta V segments were productive about 90% or about 30% of the time in an earlier analysis.

Primers for the PCR totalled 60 Vbeta and 13 Jbeta. Assay: immunoSEQ multiplex PCR; the TCRdb copy retains only in-frame clones and omits some. The table shows about 160,000 clones, with 63% occurring only once. Sequenced sample: PBMCs. This TCR was sampled from a woman aged 60-75 years in good health and CMV-seropositive.

Here the CDR3 reads CASSLTGGAGQPQHF. The DNA for the CDR3 is TGTGCCAGCAGCTTGACAGGGGGCGCGGGGCAGCCCCAGCATTTT. V usage is TRBV5-8 and J usage is TRBJ1-5; 9 nucleotides line up with TRBD1. This CDR3 spans 15 amino acids. Germline CDR1 is SGHTS and CDR2 is YDEGEE. V gave up 1 base and J gave up 7 bases; unmatched junction bases: 6.